The rows below give T cell receptor beta chains drawn from one sample of a study of cytomegalovirus exposure and HLA in healthy donors. Sequenced by immunoSEQ multiplex PCR; TCRdb stores in-frame clones only, minus some. The sample lists under 300,000 clones; around 80% were seen once. Sequencing was performed on PBMCs. Every receptor here comes from a woman aged 55-70 years in good health and CMV-seropositive. Both conserved end residues are part of each CDR3. D genes are given only for firm matches. Part of the rows lack a size; the others show once, few, many or a class for expanded clones.

>TRBV19|TRBJ1-5|NA|TRBD1
TGTGCCAGTACTGAGGGGGCGGCGGGCAATCAGCCCCAGCATTTT
CASTEGAAGNQPQHF
>TRBV9|TRBJ2-1|NA|TRBD1
TGTGCCAGCACACTCGGACAGGGGGCAGGTGAGCAGTTCTTC
CASTLGQGAGEQFF
>TRBV7-9|TRBJ1-2|NA|NA
TGTTCCAGCGTTGACAGTAGCTATGGCTACACCTTC
CSSVDSSYGYTF
>TRBV6-1|TRBJ2-5|NA|TRBD2
TGTGCCAGCAGTGCGACTAGCGGGAGGGCCGGTTTGGAGACCCAGTACTTC
CASSATSGRAGLETQYF
>TRBV6-1|TRBJ1-1|few|NA
TGTGCCAGCAGTCATGGGGGGGGGAACACTGAAGCTTTCTTT
CASSHGGGNTEAFF
>TRBV5-1|TRBJ2-7|NA|TRBD1
TGCGCCAGCAGCTTGGTTCGGACAGGCCGCGGCGAGCAGTACTTC
CASSLVRTGRGEQYF
>TRBV19|TRBJ2-7|NA|TRBD2
TGTGCCAGTAGTATGAGCGGGGAAGGCGGCGAGCAGTACTTC
CASSMSGEGGEQYF
>TRBV28|TRBJ2-3|NA|TRBD1
TGTGCCAGCAGGTACGGACAGGGTTCAGATACGCAGTATTTT
CASRYGQGSDTQYF
>TRBV5-1|TRBJ2-3|NA|TRBD2
TGCGCCAGCGCTAGCGGGAGGGTTTCAGATACGCAGTATTTT
CASASGRVSDTQYF
>TRBV30|TRBJ2-7|NA|TRBD2
TGTGCCTGGACCCCGGCGGGAGGAATCTACGAGCAGTACTTC
CAWTPAGGIYEQYF
>TRBV5-1|TRBJ1-1|NA|NA
TGCGCCAGCAGCTCGGGAACAGGGCCCACTGAAGCTTTCTTT
CASSSGTGPTEAFF
>TRBV30|TRBJ1-5|NA|TRBD1
TGTGCCTGGAGAGGACAGGGTGGGCAGCCCCAGCATTTT
CAWRGQGGQPQHF
>TRBV7-8|TRBJ2-5|NA|NA
TGTGCCAGCAGCCCGCAGGACAGACAAGAGACCCAGTACTTC
CASSPQDRQETQYF
>TRBV6-5|TRBJ1-2|NA|NA
TGTGCCAGCAGTAACGACAGGTGGCATGGCTACACCTTC
CASSNDRWHGYTF
>TRBV7-2|TRBJ2-1|NA|TRBD2
TGTGCCAGCAGCCAAACAAGCGGGAGCCCTTACAATGAGCAGTTCTTC
CASSQTSGSPYNEQFF
>TRBV5-1|TRBJ2-1|NA|NA
TGCGCCAGCAGCTTGTACAGGGAGGGTGAGCAGTTCTTC
CASSLYREGEQFF
>TRBV5-1|TRBJ2-5|once|NA
TGCGCCAGCAGCCGCTACTTTCAAGAGACCCAGTACTTC
CASSRYFQETQYF
>TRBV10-3|TRBJ2-2|few|TRBD2
TGTGCCATCAGTGAGTTAGCGGGAAGCACCGCGGAGCTGTTTTTT
CAISELAGSTAELFF
>TRBV5-1|TRBJ2-1|NA|TRBD2
TGCGCCAGCAAGGGACAGGGGGGACTAGCGGGAGCCAATGAGCAGTTCTTC
CASKGQGGLAGANEQFF
>TRBV6-5|TRBJ1-1|NA|TRBD1
TGTGCCAGCAGTGGTCGACAGGGTAGGAACACTGAAGCTTTCTTT
CASSGRQGRNTEAFF
>TRBV28|TRBJ2-7|NA|NA
TGTGCCAGCAGCCTCCGGGACAAATTTCCCTACGAGCAGTACTTC
CASSLRDKFPYEQYF
>TRBV7-2|TRBJ1-2|NA|NA
TGTGCCAGCAGCTTCACAACCCGCCCTGGTGGCTACACCTTC
CASSFTTRPGGYTF
>TRBV15|TRBJ2-6|NA|TRBD1
TGTGCCACCAGCAGCTGGGACAGGGTTTCCTCTGGGGCCAACGTCCTGACTTTC
CATSSWDRVSSGANVLTF
>TRBV5-1|TRBJ2-1|NA|TRBD2
TGCGCCAGCAGCTTGGTTGGACTAGATGTGAGCTCCTACAATGAGCAGTTCTTC
CASSLVGLDVSSYNEQFF
>TRBV23-1|TRBJ1-5|NA|NA
TGCGCCAGCAGTCAATCAGGGGCTACCAGGGGAGACCAGCCCCAGCATTTT
CASSQSGATRGDQPQHF
>TRBV9|TRBJ2-5|NA|NA
TGTGCCAGCAGCGTTATGACAGAGGAAGAGACCCAGTACTTC
CASSVMTEEETQYF
>TRBV12-5|TRBJ2-1|NA|NA
TGTGCTAGTGCCGAAGGGGTGGCAGACTCCTACAATGAGCAGTTCTTC
CASAEGVADSYNEQFF
>TRBV27|TRBJ2-5|NA|NA
TGTGCCAGCAGTCCCTACCGTCAGCGGACGTTAGAGACCCAGTACTTC
CASSPYRQRTLETQYF
>TRBV7-9|TRBJ2-1|once|TRBD2
TGTGCCAGCAGCCGTACTAGCGGCAGTCGTGAGCAGTTCTTC
CASSRTSGSREQFF
>TRBV27|TRBJ2-7|NA|NA
TGTGCCAGCAGTTCCGGGACTTGGGAGCAGTACTTC
CASSSGTWEQYF
>TRBV11-2|TRBJ2-1|NA|TRBD2
TGTGCCAGCAGACTTATAGCGGGAAGTAAGAATGAGCAGTTCTTC
CASRLIAGSKNEQFF
>TRBV30|TRBJ2-2|NA|TRBD1
TGTGCCACAACAGGGGGCGCAAACACCGGGGAGCTGTTTTTT
CATTGGANTGELFF
>TRBV6-1|TRBJ1-5|NA|NA
TGTGCCAGCAGCGAGACGTATCAGGGCCTGCCCCAGCATTTT
CASSETYQGLPQHF
>TRBV7-5|TRBJ2-3|NA|NA
TGTGTCAGAAGCTTAGGGGCGCATACGCAGTATTTT
CVRSLGAHTQYF
>TRBV5-4|TRBJ2-3|NA|TRBD2
TGTGCCAGCAGCCCCGCGTTTAAGCGGGAGGTCTCAGATACGCAGTATTTT
CASSPAFKREVSDTQYF
>TRBV5-1|TRBJ1-2|NA|NA
TGCGCCAGCAGCTTGGGGGGGGGCAGTGGCTACACCTTC
CASSLGGGSGYTF
>TRBV9|TRBJ2-3|NA|TRBD1
TGTGCCAGCAGCCCGCGGACAGGGACAGATACGCAGTATTTT
CASSPRTGTDTQYF
>TRBV2|TRBJ2-3|once|TRBD2
TGTGCCAGCAGTGAATTTACTAGCGGGAGAAATACGCAGTATTTT
CASSEFTSGRNTQYF
>TRBV9|TRBJ2-7|NA|TRBD2
TGTGCCAGCAGCGTAGGGCTAGCGGGACCCCAATTCTCCTACGAGCAGTACTTC
CASSVGLAGPQFSYEQYF
>TRBV19|TRBJ1-1|few|NA
TGTGCCAGTACCACACGGAGAGAGAAGAACACTGAAGCTTTCTTT
CASTTRREKNTEAFF
>TRBV6-1|TRBJ1-1|NA|NA
TGTGCCAGCAGTGGCAAGGCCAAAAAGGGAGTGAACACTGAAGCTTTCTTT
CASSGKAKKGVNTEAFF
>TRBV13|TRBJ2-5|NA|TRBD2
TGTGCCAGCAGTAACCTGGGGGGGGAGGGCCCCGAGACCCAGTACTTC
CASSNLGGEGPETQYF
>TRBV30|TRBJ2-7|NA|NA
TGTGCCTGGAGCCCCCAGGGGCCCAGCTCCTACGAGCAGTACTTC
CAWSPQGPSSYEQYF
>TRBV14|TRBJ2-7|few|TRBD2
TGTGCCAGCAGCCTACTAGCGACGAATTACGAGCAGTACTTC
CASSLLATNYEQYF
>TRBV18|TRBJ2-1|NA|NA
TGTGCCAGCTCCACGTTGGCGGCTAGCTCCTACAATGAGCAGTTCTTC
CASSTLAASSYNEQFF
>TRBV6-6|TRBJ1-2|NA|NA
TGTGCCAGCACCGCGGGGTTTAACTATGGCTACACCTTC
CASTAGFNYGYTF
>TRBV18|TRBJ1-1|NA|TRBD1
TGTGCCAGCTCATCTGGACAGGGGTGGACTGAAGCTTTCTTT
CASSSGQGWTEAFF
>TRBV5-4|TRBJ2-5|NA|NA
TGTGCCAGCAGCTTGGACAACCAAGAGACCCAGTACTTC
CASSLDNQETQYF
>TRBV12-2|TRBJ2-1|few|NA
TGTGCAAGTCGCTTAGAGTTCGACTCCCCGAGCTCCTACAATGAGCAGTTCTTC
CASRLEFDSPSSYNEQFF
>TRBV25-1|TRBJ2-2|NA|NA
TGTGCCAGCGGACAGGGAGGGACCGGGGAGCTGTTTTTT
CASGQGGTGELFF
>TRBV29-1|TRBJ1-1|NA|NA
TGCAGCGTCGGAGCCCGAGCTGAAGCTTTCTTT
CSVGARAEAFF